This T cell receptor (beta chain) was identified during a study of blood T cell repertoires in COVID-19. Study-wide context: The samples span acute and convalescent COVID-19 from the United States, Italy and Spain. Nucleic acid was either cDNA or gDNA, and it came from T cells, B-cell-depleted T cells, or PBMCs.

Assay: immunoSEQ multiplex PCR; the TCRdb copy retains only in-frame clones and omits some. The table lists approximately 210,000 clones, around 82% of them singletons. With 0 bases removed from V and 9 bases from J, the gap between germline ends came to 7 bases. The CDR3 covers 13 residues. Germline CDR1 and CDR2: SGDLS and YYNGEE. This clonotype was sampled from a man under 40 with acute COVID-19. The sequenced sample consisted of PBMCs or T cells enriched from blood (not recorded which). This chain uses TRBV9 with TRBJ1-6; no reliable D call. CDR3 region: CASSVGTSSPLHF. In DNA, the CDR3 is TGTGCCAGCAGCGTAGGAACCAGTTCACCCCTCCACTTT.